Each of the 4 T cell receptor beta chains below was sequenced from the same sample in a study of shared clonotypes between healthy human individuals. The data were produced by immunoSEQ multiplex PCR, yet TCRdb's version contains in-frame clones alone and is incomplete. The repertoire consists of some 1,100,000 clones, with approximately 80% occurring once and the leading ten covering more than 0.5%. Input material: memory CD4+ T cells from PBMCs. Subset meaning: CD45RA-negative fraction. Receptors were obtained from a man younger than 30 in good health. Some clones in this sample may be carry-over from other donors' samples.

The rearrangement joins TRBV7-2 to TRBJ1-5; possibly TRBD1 for D (6 bases). The CDR3 has 15 amino acids. Trimming shortened V by 2 bases and J by 6 bases, and 14 bases separated the two germline ends. Germline loops: CDR1 SGHTA, CDR2 FQGNSA. The CDR3 loop reads CASSLKGGEGQPQHF. In DNA form, the CDR3 reads TGTGCCAGCAGCTTAAAGGGGGGCGAGGGTCAGCCCCAGCATTTT. The full variable domain, rest sourced from reference TRBV7-2 and TRBJ1-5, is GAGVSQSPSNKVTEKGKDVELRCDPISGHTALYWYRQSLGQGLEFLIYFQGNSAPDKSGLPSDRFSAERTGGSVSTLTIQRTQQEDSAVYLCASSLKGGEGQPQHFGDGTRLSIL.

This chain connects TRBV18 to TRBJ2-7; 8 bases are a match to TRBD2. Germline V gene lookup returns CDR1 KGHSH and CDR2 LQKENI. J was trimmed by 4 bases and V by 5 bases; bases with no gene match: 13. This CDR3 is built from 16 residues. The CDR3: CASSSFDTSGRYEQYF. In DNA, the CDR3 is TGTGCCAGCTCATCATTCGACACGAGCGGGAGATACGAGCAGTACTTC. Using reference TRBV18 and TRBJ2-7 for the parts outside the CDR3, the full variable domain is NAGVMQNPRHLVRRRGQEARLRCSPMKGHSHVYWYRQLPEEGLKFMVYLQKENIIDESGMPKERFSAEFPKEGPSILRIQQVVRGDSAAYFCASSSFDTSGRYEQYFGPGTRLTVT.

The chain carries TRBV28 and TRBJ1-1; perhaps TRBD1 as D (5 bases). Trimming removed 3 bases from V and 7 bases from J, with 18 bases in between. Germline CDR1 MDHEN, CDR2 SYDVKM. The CDR3 runs to 15 residues. CDR3 amino acids: CASSFLVGGKSEAFF. CDR3 bases: TGTGCCAGCAGTTTTTTAGTTGGGGGAAAGAGTGAAGCTTTCTTT.

The chain has TRBV7-2 and TRBJ2-3; 10 bases map to TRBD2. Germline V gene sequence: CDR1 SGHTA, CDR2 FQGNSA. This CDR3 is built from 17 residues. V shed 1 base and J 1 base; nucleotides not matched to a gene: 5. The CDR3 region is CASSLGSSGSGTDTQYF. DNA of the CDR3: TGTGCCAGCAGCTTAGGATCTAGCGGGAGTGGCACAGATACGCAGTATTTT.